Below, 28 T cell receptor beta chains from the same sample are listed, as sequenced in a study of T cells in Graves' hyperthyroidism and ophthalmopathy. Researchers took RNA transcripts and amplified the TCR beta CDR3 regions from them. With the HTBI primer set, the TCR CDR3 went through a first round of RT-PCR. TCRdb reprocessed the multiplex PCR reads with MiXCR, giving one entry per CDR3 protein. The data hold some 370,000 distinct CDR3 sequences, with more than 13% observed a single time. Sequencing was performed on blood. The receptors shown here come from a man in his fifties or sixties with Graves' ophthalmopathy.

The chain couples TRBV4-1 to TRBJ2-1; 9 nucleotides align to TRBD2. The V gene's germline CDR1 is MGHRA and CDR2 YSYEKL. The junction had 3 bases not matched to a gene; V was cut back by 0 bases and J by 0 bases. This CDR3 is 17 amino acids long. CDR3 nucleotides: TGCGCCAGCAGCCAAGAGATTAGCGGGAGCTCCTACAATGAGCAGTTCTTC. Its translation is CASSQEISGSSYNEQFF.

This clonotype was recorded many times. The chain links TRBV24-1 to TRBJ2-5; tentative D call: TRBD2 (6 bases). Per the germline V gene, CDR1 is KGHDR and CDR2 is SFDVKD. CDR3 length equals 15 residues. Trimming removed 5 bases from V and 2 bases from J, with 14 bases in between. In DNA, the CDR3 is TGTGCCACCAGTGGCTCGACCGGGGGTCAAGAGACCCAGTACTTC. Amino acid sequence: CATSGSTGGQETQYF.

The genes are TRBV6-1 and TRBJ2-1; 7 bases match TRBD1. The CDR3 runs 15 residues. J gave up 0 bases and V 7 bases, and 6 bases lay outside the gene matches. Germline V gene data show CDR1 as MNHNS and CDR2 as SASEGT. CDR3 in DNA: TGTGCCAGCACTAGACCAGGGGGCTCCTACAATGAGCAGTTCTTC. It is translated as CASTRPGGSYNEQFF.

This clonotype showed up many times. The chain recombines TRBV11-2 with TRBJ1-1; D gene unclear. The V and J ends lost 5 bases and 1 base respectively, with 8 bases between them. Germline assignment: CDR1 SGHAT and CDR2 FQNNGV. The CDR3 spans 13 residues. CDR3 residues: CASSRGPNTEAFF. The CDR3 region has the DNA TGTGCCAGCAGCAGAGGGCCGAACACTGAAGCTTTCTTT.

This clonotype appeared many times. The chain links TRBV5-5 to TRBJ1-4; D gene ambiguous. There are 14 residues in the CDR3. Germline V lookup: CDR1 SGHKS, CDR2 YYEKEE (reference sequence). V dropped 6 bases and J dropped 0 bases, with 9 bases sitting between them. This chain's CDR3 is CASNALATNEKLFF. In DNA form, the CDR3 reads TGTGCCAGCAATGCCCTTGCAACTAATGAAAAACTGTTTTTT. Drawing the rest from reference TRBV5-5 and TRBJ1-4, the complete variable domain is DAGVTQSPTHLIKTRGQQVTLRCSPISGHKSVSWYQQVLGQGPQFIFQYYEKEERGRGNFPDRFSARQFPNYSSELNVNALLLGDSALYLCASNALATNEKLFFGSGTQLSVL.

This clonotype was found many times. The rearrangement joins TRBV20-1 to TRBJ2-5; D ambiguous. Germline V lookup: CDR1 DFQATT, CDR2 SNEGSKA (reference sequence). Trimming took 4 bases from V and 0 from J, leaving 9 bases between them. This CDR3 spans 13 amino acids. The DNA for the CDR3 is TGCAGTGCTATCAAGCTGTACCAAGAGACCCAGTACTTC. Residues: CSAIKLYQETQYF.

This clonotype was recorded many times. The chain is built from TRBV20-1 and TRBJ1-1; 7 nucleotides align to TRBD1. CDR3 length: 14 amino acids. Trimming removed 0 bases from V and 5 bases from J; junction bases left unmatched: 6. Per germline, CDR1 DFQATT and CDR2 SNEGSKA (reference sequence). The CDR3 region is CSAREGRGKTEAFF. CDR3 sequence (DNA): TGCAGTGCTAGAGAGGGCAGGGGGAAGACTGAAGCTTTCTTT.

A note on this clonotype: Mismatch with germline at one junction end may stem from a read error. The chain recombines TRBV6-2 or TRBV6-3 with TRBJ2-1; D is uncertain. The germline V gene encodes CDR1 MNHEY and CDR2 SVGEGT. The CDR3 consists of 13 residues. The CDR3 DNA follows: TGTGCCAGCAGTTATTCAGAATACAATGGGCAGTTCTTC. Translating it yields CASSYSEYNGQFF.

This clonotype was detected ten times or more. This chain connects TRBV28 to TRBJ1-5; 7 bases match TRBD1. J gave up 8 bases and V 6 bases, and 7 bases lay outside the gene matches. This CDR3 region has 13 residues. Germline lookup yields CDR1 MDHEN and CDR2 SYDVKM. The CDR3 coding sequence is TGTGCCAGCAGACCAACAGGGGCCAAGCCCCAGCATTTT. Translating gives CASRPTGAKPQHF.

The J gene is TRBJ2-5, the V gene TRBV4-1; TRBD2 is a possible D gene (6 bases). The V and J ends lost 0 bases and 2 bases respectively, with 13 bases between them. The CDR3 runs 16 residues. Germline CDR1 MGHRA, CDR2 YSYEKL. The CDR3 protein is CASSQDRLAPQETQYF. The DNA of the CDR3 is TGCGCCAGCAGCCAAGATAGGCTAGCGCCGCAAGAGACCCAGTACTTC.

This clonotype was counted many times. The chain combines TRBV20-1 with TRBJ2-1, with 7 positions matching TRBD1. The germline V gene encodes CDR1 DFQATT and CDR2 SNEGSKA (reference sequence). Trimming cost V 1 base and J 7 bases; bases outside gene matches: 13. The CDR3 runs to 16 residues. CDR3 coding DNA: TGCAGTGCTAGAGGAAAGTACAGGGGCCTCACTAATGAGCAGTTCTTC. It is translated as CSARGKYRGLTNEQFF.

This rearrangement joins TRBV24-1 to TRBJ2-1; D may correspond to TRBD1 or TRBD2 (5 bases each). Germline-derived CDR1 and CDR2 are KGHDR and SFDVKD. The CDR3 sequence is 14 residues long. Trimming took off 10 bases at V and 1 base at J, with 13 bases between the two ends. The CDR3 loop is CATSRDGSYNEQFF. The CDR3 DNA reads TGTGCCACTAGCCGGGACGGATCCTACAATGAGCAGTTCTTC.

Only a few counts were recorded for this clonotype. The chain uses TRBV19 and TRBJ1-1; the match to TRBD1 covers 10 bases. CDR1 LNHDA and CDR2 SQIVND come from the germline V gene (reference sequence). J gave up 8 bases and V 10 bases, and 7 bases lay outside the gene matches. This CDR3 has 12 amino acids. In DNA form, the CDR3 reads TGTGCCACGGACAGGGGGAGTCTGGAAGCTTTCTTT. This encodes CATDRGSLEAFF.

This clonotype was recorded a few times. The rearrangement joins TRBV20-1 to TRBJ2-7, with TRBD2 identical over 9 bases. Germline CDR1 DFQATT, CDR2 SNEGSKA (reference sequence). The CDR3 totals 14 residues. Trimming took 0 bases from V and 7 from J; bases not matched to a gene: 7. The CDR3 region has the DNA TGCAGTGCTAGAGAGTGGGGGACTAGCCTGGAGCAGTACTTC. This encodes CSAREWGTSLEQYF.

This clonotype occurred many times. The V call is TRBV18, the J call TRBJ2-7, with D perhaps being TRBD1 or TRBD2 (5 bases each). The CDR3 runs 14 residues. V was cut by 3 bases and J by 5 bases, with 14 bases left in between. Germline-derived CDR1 and CDR2 are KGHSH and LQKENI. The CDR3 here is CASSPTGRDHEQYF. CDR3 sequence (DNA): TGTGCCAGCTCACCTACGGGACGGGACCACGAGCAGTACTTC.

The table lists this clonotype with a few counts. The chain is built from TRBV5-1 and TRBJ1-1, with no clear D. Germline V lookup: CDR1 SGHRS, CDR2 YFSETQ. V gave up 0 bases and J gave up 4 bases, with 7 bases separating them. CDR3 length equals 13 residues. CDR3 protein: CASSLVEATEAFF. CDR3 DNA: TGCGCCAGCAGCTTGGTGGAAGCCACTGAAGCTTTCTTT.

This clonotype was recorded a few times. The V gene is TRBV3-1, the J gene TRBJ1-2; D remains ambiguous. The CDR3 is 14 residues long. Germline-derived CDR1 and CDR2 are LGHDT and YNNKEL (reference sequence). Between the trimmed V and J ends, which lost 1 base and 8 bases, there was a span of 14 bases. The CDR3 coding sequence is TGTGCCAGCAGCCAAGGCGACGATGCGCGGGGCTACACCTTC. It yields the protein CASSQGDDARGYTF.

There are a few counts of this clonotype. This chain links TRBV29-1 with TRBJ1-2; D may be TRBD1 (5 bases). V lost 7 bases and J 2 bases, leaving 14 bases between the germline ends. Germline V gives CDR1 SQVTM, CDR2 ANQGSEA. The CDR3 runs 13 residues. The CDR3 sequence is CSAPGPVNYGYTF. The CDR3 DNA follows: TGCAGCGCTCCGGGACCCGTCAACTATGGCTACACCTTC.

This clonotype has only a few counts. The chain joins TRBV19 to TRBJ2-1, with a weak D call TRBD1 (5 bases). The V and J ends lost 4 bases and 10 bases respectively, with 20 bases between them. The CDR3 runs to 15 residues. CDR1 is LNHDA, CDR2 SQIVND, per germline (reference sequence). CDR3 in DNA: TGTGCCAGTAGTACGACCAGGGTCGTTGGGGTCGAGCAGTTCTTC. Its protein is CASSTTRVVGVEQFF. Full variable domain (rest looked up from reference TRBV19 and TRBJ2-1): DGGITQSPKYLFRKEGQNVTLSCEQNLNHDAMYWYRQDPGQGLRLIYYSQIVNDFQKGDIAEGYSVSREKKESFPLTVTSAQKNPTAFYLCASSTTRVVGVEQFFGPGTRLTVL.

This clonotype has at least ten counts. The chain is built from TRBV5-1 and TRBJ2-3; D gene unclear. Looked up from germline, CDR1 is SGHRS and CDR2 is YFSETQ. The CDR3 sequence is 13 residues long. V lost 2 bases and J lost 6, with 10 bases in between. CDR3 sequence (DNA): TGCGCCAGCAGCTTTGCGAGGCGGGATACGCAGTATTTT. Amino acid sequence: CASSFARRDTQYF.

This clonotype was observed many times. The gene calls are TRBV18 and TRBJ1-3; D unclear. The germline CDR1 and CDR2 sequences are KGHSH and LQKENI. The germline V and J ends were trimmed by 2 bases and 7 bases, with 9 bases remaining between them. CDR3 length: 13 residues. Here the CDR3 DNA reads TGTGCCAGCTCACCAGCCCCTCAGAACACCATATATTTT. Amino acid sequence: CASSPAPQNTIYF.

The sample holds many counts of this clonotype. This chain links TRBV2 with TRBJ2-3, with D perhaps matching TRBD2 (8 bases). Trimming took 10 bases from V and 1 from J, leaving 21 bases between them. Germline assignment: CDR1 SNHLY and CDR2 FYNNEI. This CDR3 is 16 amino acids long. CDR3 DNA: TGTGCCACAGGGGGTGGAGCGGGACTAGGCACAGATACGCAGTATTTT. Residues: CATGGGAGLGTDTQYF.

The chain links TRBV11-2 to TRBJ2-1; 9 nucleotides agree with TRBD2. In germline, CDR1 is SGHAT, CDR2 FQNNGV. J lost 5 bases, V lost 4 bases, and 6 bases had no gene match. This CDR3 comprises 15 residues. CDR3 nucleotide sequence: TGTGCCAGCAGCTCGACTAGCGGAAAAGACAATGAGCAGTTCTTC. This translates into CASSSTSGKDNEQFF. Together with reference TRBV11-2 and TRBJ2-1, the CDR3 gives the full variable domain: EAGVAQSPRYKIIEKRQSVAFWCNPISGHATLYWYQQILGQGPKLLIQFQNNGVVDDSQLPKDRFSAERLKGVDSTLKIQPAKLEDSAVYLCASSSTSGKDNEQFFGPGTRLTVL.

This chain uses TRBV4-1 with TRBJ2-1; 7 bases map to TRBD2. The germline CDR1 and CDR2 sequences are MGHRA and YSYEKL. J lost 2 bases, V lost 7 bases, and 8 bases had no gene match. CDR3 length: 15 residues. CDR3 bases: TGCGCCAGCACTCCTGCGGGAGTTACCTACAATGAGCAGTTCTTC. Translation gives CASTPAGVTYNEQFF.

In DNA, the CDR3 is TGCAGCGTCGATGACAGGGGAAACGAGCAGTACTTC. The encoded protein is CSVDDRGNEQYF. This chain joins TRBV29-1 and TRBJ2-7; TRBD1 matches at 8 bases. V lost 6 bases and J lost 5; bases outside the gene matches: 6. Germline-derived CDR1 and CDR2 are SQVTM and ANQGSEA. The CDR3 loop spans 12 amino acids.

The chain recombines TRBV6-5 with TRBJ2-7, with TRBD2 matching over 7 bases. With V trimmed by 0 bases and J by 3 bases, 8 bases remained unmatched. From germline, CDR1 is MNHEY and CDR2 SVGAGI. This CDR3 has 16 amino acids. The CDR3 reads CASSYSRREYSYEQYF. CDR3 coding DNA: TGTGCCAGCAGTTACTCGAGGCGGGAGTATAGCTACGAGCAGTACTTC.

In this sample, this clonotype turned up many times. The V and J genes are TRBV13 and TRBJ2-1; weak D call: TRBD2 (6 bases). Germline CDR1 is PRHDT and CDR2 is FYEKMQ (reference sequence). The CDR3 sequence is 14 residues long. V shed 4 bases and J shed 10 bases, with 17 bases lying between them. This CDR3 is CASSYGTAGKEQFF. CDR3 coding DNA: TGTGCCAGCAGCTATGGGACCGCGGGGAAAGAGCAGTTCTTC.

The chain uses TRBV19 and TRBJ2-3; D perhaps matches TRBD2 (5 bases). Germline V gene data show CDR1 as LNHDA and CDR2 as SQIVND (reference sequence). Trimming cost V 4 bases and J 5 bases, with 7 bases left between them. The CDR3 extends over 12 amino acids. This CDR3 reads CASSTGGDTQYF. Written as DNA, the CDR3 is TGTGCCAGTAGTACAGGAGGAGATACGCAGTATTTT.